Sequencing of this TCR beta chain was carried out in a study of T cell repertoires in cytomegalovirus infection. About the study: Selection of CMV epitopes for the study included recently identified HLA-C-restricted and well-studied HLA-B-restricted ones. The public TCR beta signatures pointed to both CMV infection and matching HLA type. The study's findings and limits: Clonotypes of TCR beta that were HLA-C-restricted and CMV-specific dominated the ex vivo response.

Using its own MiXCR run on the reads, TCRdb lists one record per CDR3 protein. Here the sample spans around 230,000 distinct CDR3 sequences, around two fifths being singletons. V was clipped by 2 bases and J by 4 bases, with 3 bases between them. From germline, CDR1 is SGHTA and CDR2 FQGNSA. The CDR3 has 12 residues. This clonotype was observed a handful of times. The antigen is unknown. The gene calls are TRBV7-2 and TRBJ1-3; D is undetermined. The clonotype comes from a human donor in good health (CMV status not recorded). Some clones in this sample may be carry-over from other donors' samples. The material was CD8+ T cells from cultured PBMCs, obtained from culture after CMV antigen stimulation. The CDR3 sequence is CASSLLGNTIYF. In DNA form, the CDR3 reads TGTGCCAGCAGCTTATTGGGAAACACCATATATTTT.